Sequencing of this TCR beta chain was carried out in a study of shared clonotypes between healthy human individuals. In germline, CDR1 is MDHEN, CDR2 SYDVKM. V gave up 8 bases and J gave up 2 bases, with 16 bases separating them. This CDR3 contains 14 residues. In the authors' workflow: ImmunoSEQ supplied junction-only sequences lacking quality scores, so filtering was different. Libraries were prepared by immunoSEQ multiplex PCR; TCRdb keeps only in-frame clonotypes and omits some of them. From that table come the V and J calls and clone size; the DNA was used to work out D and trimming. The sample holds over 950,000 clones, approximately 80% seen once.

This chain joins TRBV28 and TRBJ2-7; D may match TRBD1 or TRBD2 (5 bases each). Sequenced sample: memory CD4+ T cells from PBMCs. Subset indicated: CD45RA-negative fraction. The source of this sequence is a young man in good health. Some clones in this sample may be carry-over from other donors' samples. CDR3 residues: CASFEGRVPYEQYF. The CDR3 DNA reads as TGTGCCAGCTTTGAGGGGCGAGTCCCCTACGAGCAGTACTTC.